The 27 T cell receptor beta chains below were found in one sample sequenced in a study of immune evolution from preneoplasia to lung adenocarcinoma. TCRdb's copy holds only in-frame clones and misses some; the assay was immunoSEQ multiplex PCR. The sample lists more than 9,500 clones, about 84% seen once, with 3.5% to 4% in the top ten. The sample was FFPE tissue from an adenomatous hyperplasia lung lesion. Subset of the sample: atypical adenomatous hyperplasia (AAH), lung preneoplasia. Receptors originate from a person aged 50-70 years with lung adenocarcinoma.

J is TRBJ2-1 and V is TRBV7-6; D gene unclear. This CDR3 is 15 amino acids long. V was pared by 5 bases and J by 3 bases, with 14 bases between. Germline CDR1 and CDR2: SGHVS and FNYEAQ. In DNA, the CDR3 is TGTGCCAGCAGCCTCGGGCGTCTCGACTACAATGAGCAGTTCTTC. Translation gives CASSLGRLDYNEQFF.

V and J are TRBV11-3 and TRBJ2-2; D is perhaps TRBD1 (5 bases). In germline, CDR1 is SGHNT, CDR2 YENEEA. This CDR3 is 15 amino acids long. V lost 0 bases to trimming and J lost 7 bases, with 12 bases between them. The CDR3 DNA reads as TGTGCCAGCAGCTTAGATTGGGGCTCGGGCGGGGAGCTGTTTTTT. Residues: CASSLDWGSGGELFF.

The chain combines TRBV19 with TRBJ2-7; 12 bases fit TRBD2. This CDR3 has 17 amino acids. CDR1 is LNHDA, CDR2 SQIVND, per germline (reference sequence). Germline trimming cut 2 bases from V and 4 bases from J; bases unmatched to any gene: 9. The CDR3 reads CASSIKTSGSRVYEQYF. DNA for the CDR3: TGTGCCAGTAGTATAAAGACTAGCGGGAGCCGTGTTTACGAGCAGTACTTC.

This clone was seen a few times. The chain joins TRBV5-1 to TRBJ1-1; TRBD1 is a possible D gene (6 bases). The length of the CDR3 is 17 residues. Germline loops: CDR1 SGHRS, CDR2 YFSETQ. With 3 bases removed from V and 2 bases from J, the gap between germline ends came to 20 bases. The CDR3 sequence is CASSSGLLWGQNTEAFF. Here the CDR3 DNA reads TGCGCCAGCAGCTCGGGGCTATTGTGGGGACAAAACACTGAAGCTTTCTTT.

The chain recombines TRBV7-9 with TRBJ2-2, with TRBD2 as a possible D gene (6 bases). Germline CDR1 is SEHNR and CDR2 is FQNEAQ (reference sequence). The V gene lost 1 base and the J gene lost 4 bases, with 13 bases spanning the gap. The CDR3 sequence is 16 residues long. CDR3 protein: CASSLEYGSSTGELFF. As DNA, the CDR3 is TGTGCCAGCAGCTTAGAATACGGGAGTAGCACCGGGGAGCTGTTTTTT.

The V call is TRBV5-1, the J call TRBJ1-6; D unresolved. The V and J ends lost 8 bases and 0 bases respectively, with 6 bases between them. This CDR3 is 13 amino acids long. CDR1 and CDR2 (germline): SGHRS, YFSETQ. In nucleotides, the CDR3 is TGCGCCAGTAGCAACTCCTATAATTCACCCCTCCACTTT. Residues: CASSNSYNSPLHF.

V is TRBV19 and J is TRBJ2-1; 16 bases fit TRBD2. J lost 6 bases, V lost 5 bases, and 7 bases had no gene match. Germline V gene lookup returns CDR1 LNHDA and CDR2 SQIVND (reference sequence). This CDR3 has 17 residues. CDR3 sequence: CASSPGTSGRAVNEQFF. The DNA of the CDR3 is TGTGCCAGTAGTCCCGGGACTAGCGGGAGGGCCGTCAATGAGCAGTTCTTC.

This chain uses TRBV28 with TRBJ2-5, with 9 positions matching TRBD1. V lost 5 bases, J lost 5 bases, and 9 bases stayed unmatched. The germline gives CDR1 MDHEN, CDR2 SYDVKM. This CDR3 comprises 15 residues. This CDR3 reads CASSTYHRGRETQYF. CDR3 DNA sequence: TGTGCCAGCAGTACCTACCACAGGGGGCGGGAGACCCAGTACTTC.

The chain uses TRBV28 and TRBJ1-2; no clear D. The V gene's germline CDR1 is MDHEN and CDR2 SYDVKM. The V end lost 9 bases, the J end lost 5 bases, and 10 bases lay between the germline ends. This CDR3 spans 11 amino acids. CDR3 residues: CASRRQYGYTF. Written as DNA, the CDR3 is TGTGCCAGTCGCAGGCAGTATGGCTACACCTTC.

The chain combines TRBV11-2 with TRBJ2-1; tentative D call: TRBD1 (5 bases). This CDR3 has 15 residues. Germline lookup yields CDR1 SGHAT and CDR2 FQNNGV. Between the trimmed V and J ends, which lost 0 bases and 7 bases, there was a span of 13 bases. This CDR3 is CASSLETAVGNEQFF. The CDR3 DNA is TGTGCCAGCAGCTTAGAGACAGCCGTGGGGAATGAGCAGTTCTTC.

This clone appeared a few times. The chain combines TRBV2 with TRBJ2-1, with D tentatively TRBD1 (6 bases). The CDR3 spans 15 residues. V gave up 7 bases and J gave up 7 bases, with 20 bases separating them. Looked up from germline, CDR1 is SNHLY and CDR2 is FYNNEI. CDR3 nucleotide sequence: TGTGCCAGCAAAACCGGGACACGAGGGACAAATGAGCAGTTCTTC. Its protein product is CASKTGTRGTNEQFF.

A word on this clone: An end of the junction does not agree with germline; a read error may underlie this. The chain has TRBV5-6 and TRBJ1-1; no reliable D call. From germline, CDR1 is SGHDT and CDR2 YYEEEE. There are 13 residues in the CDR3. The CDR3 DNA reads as TGTACCAGCAGCTTGGAGTCGGTCACTGAAGCTTTCTTT. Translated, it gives CTSSLESVTEAFF.

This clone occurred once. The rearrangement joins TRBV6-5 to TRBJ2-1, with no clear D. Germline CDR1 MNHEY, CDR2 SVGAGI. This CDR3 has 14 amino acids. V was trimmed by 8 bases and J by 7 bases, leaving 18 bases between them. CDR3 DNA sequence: TGTGCCAGCGGGCGCTACCAGGCGTGGAATGAGCAGTTCTTC. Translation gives CASGRYQAWNEQFF.

The CDR3 is CASRRTGGYGYTF. The CDR3 coding sequence is TGTGCCAGCAGGAGGACAGGGGGCTATGGCTACACCTTC. The V and J genes are TRBV27 and TRBJ1-2, with 10 bases aligning to TRBD1. Germline values: CDR1 MNHEY, CDR2 SMNVEV (reference sequence). With V trimmed by 6 bases and J by 4 bases, 2 bases remained unmatched. The CDR3 consists of 13 residues.

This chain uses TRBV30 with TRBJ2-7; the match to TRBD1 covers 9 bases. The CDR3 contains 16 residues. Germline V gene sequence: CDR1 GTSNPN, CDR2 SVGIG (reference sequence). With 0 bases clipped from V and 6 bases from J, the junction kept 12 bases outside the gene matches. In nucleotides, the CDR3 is TGTGCCTGGAGTGTGGACCACCGGGACAGGGCGGTCGAGCAGTACTTC. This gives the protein CAWSVDHRDRAVEQYF.

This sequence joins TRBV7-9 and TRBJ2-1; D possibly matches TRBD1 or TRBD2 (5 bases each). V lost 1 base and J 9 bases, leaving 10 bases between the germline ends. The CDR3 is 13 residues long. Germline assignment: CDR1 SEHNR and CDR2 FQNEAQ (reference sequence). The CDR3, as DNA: TGTGCCAGCAGCTTAGTCGGGACGGGTGAGCAGTTCTTC. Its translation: CASSLVGTGEQFF.

CDR3 amino acids: CATSRDVETQYF. The CDR3 nucleotides are TGTGCCACCAGCAGAGATGTAGAGACCCAGTACTTC. The chain carries TRBV15 and TRBJ2-5; D is ambiguous. The germline CDR1 and CDR2 sequences are LNHNV and YYDKDF (reference sequence). Trimming shortened V by 0 bases and J by 4 bases, and 3 bases separated the two germline ends. The CDR3 loop spans 12 amino acids. Looking up the rest from reference TRBV15 and TRBJ2-5 gives the full variable domain: DAMVIQNPRYQVTQFGKPVTLSCSQTLNHNVMYWYQQKSSQAPKLLFHYYDKDFNNEADTPDNFQSRRPNTSFCFLDIRSPGLGDTAMYLCATSRDVETQYFGPGTRLLVL.

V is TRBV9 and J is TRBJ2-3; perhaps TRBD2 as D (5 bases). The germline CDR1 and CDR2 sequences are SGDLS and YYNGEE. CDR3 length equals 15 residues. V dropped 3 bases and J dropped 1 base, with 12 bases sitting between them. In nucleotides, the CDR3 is TGTGCCAGCAGCGAAGGGTGGGGAGGCACAGATACGCAGTATTTT. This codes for CASSEGWGGTDTQYF.

The CDR3 sequence: CASSRLSGSSYNEQFF. The CDR3 region has the DNA TGCGCCAGCAGCAGACTTAGCGGAAGCTCCTACAATGAGCAGTTCTTC. The genes are TRBV5-1 and TRBJ2-1; maybe TRBD2 (6 bases). Trimming left V 4 bases short and J 0 bases short, with 14 bases between. From germline, CDR1 is SGHRS and CDR2 YFSETQ. The CDR3 is made up of 16 amino acids.

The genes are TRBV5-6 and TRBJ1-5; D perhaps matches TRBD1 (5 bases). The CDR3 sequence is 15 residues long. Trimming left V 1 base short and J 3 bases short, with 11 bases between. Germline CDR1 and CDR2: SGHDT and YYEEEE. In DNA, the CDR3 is TGTGCCAGCAGCTTGTCTCCCAGGGTCAATCAGCCCCAGCATTTT. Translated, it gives CASSLSPRVNQPQHF.

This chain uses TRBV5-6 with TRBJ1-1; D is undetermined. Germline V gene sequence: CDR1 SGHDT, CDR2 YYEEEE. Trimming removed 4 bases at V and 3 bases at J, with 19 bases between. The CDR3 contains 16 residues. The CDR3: CASSTRLAGVDTEAFF. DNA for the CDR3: TGTGCCAGCAGCACCCGCCTAGCTGGGGTTGACACTGAAGCTTTCTTT.

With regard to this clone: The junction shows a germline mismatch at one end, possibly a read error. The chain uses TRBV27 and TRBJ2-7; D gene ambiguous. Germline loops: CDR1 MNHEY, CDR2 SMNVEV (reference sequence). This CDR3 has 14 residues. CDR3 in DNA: TGTGCCAGTAGTTTTGGTTCAGGCCGGTACGAGCAGTACTTC. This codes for CASSFGSGRYEQYF.

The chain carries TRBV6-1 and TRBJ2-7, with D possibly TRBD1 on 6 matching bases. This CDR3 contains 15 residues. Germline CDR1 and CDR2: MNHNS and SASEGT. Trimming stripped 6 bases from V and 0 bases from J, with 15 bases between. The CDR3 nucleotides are TGTGCCAGCAGAATACAGGGTCCAAGCTCCTACGAGCAGTACTTC. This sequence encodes CASRIQGPSSYEQYF.

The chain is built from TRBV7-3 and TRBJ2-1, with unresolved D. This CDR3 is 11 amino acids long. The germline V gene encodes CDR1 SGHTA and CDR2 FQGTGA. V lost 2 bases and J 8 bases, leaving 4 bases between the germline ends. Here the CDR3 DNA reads TGTGCCAGCAGCTTATCGGATGAGCAGTTCTTC. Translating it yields CASSLSDEQFF.

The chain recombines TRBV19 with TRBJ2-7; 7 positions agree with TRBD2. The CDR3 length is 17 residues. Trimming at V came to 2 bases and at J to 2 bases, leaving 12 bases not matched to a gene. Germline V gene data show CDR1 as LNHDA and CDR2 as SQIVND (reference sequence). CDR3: CASSISPSERGTYEQYF. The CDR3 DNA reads TGTGCCAGTAGTATATCCCCCTCTGAGCGGGGAACCTACGAGCAGTACTTC.

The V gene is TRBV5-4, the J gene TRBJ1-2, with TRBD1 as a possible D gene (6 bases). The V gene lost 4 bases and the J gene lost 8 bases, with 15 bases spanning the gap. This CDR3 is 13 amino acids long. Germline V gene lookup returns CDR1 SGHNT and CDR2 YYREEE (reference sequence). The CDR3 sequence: CASSGGTIGGYTF. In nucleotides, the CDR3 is TGTGCCAGCAGCGGCGGGACAATTGGAGGCTACACCTTC.

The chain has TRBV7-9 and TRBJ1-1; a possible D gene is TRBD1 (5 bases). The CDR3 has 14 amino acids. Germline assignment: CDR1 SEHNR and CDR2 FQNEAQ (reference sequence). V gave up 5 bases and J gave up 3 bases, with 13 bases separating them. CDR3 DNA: TGTGCCAGCAGCCCCACCAGGGCTGACACTGAAGCTTTCTTT. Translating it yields CASSPTRADTEAFF.